A single T cell receptor (beta chain) is shown here with its context. What it binds is not known. Since no conserved phenylalanine or tryptophan closes the CDR3, a read error is the likely cause. The sample comes from a study of blood T cells in healthy people across ages. It was with a sample-barcoded 5' primer and a J-beta primer mix that a second PCR of about 7 to 12 cycles was run. MiXCR was run by TCRdb on the 5' RACE reads, yielding one entry per CDR3 protein. The repertoire consists of 500,000 to 650,000 distinct CDR3 sequences, with 25% to 35% occurring once and the leading ten covering approximately 3.6%. Study-wide findings and caveats: Nothing was known about donor CMV status, and this possibly confounded expanded clonotype changes.

Samples each had at least 5 micrograms of total RNA extracted. The V and J ends lost 3 bases and 4 bases respectively, with 21 bases between them. The CDR3 extends over 16 amino acids. Looked up from germline, CDR1 is SQVTM and CDR2 is ANQGSEA. The sample also formed part of further work on T cells of mothers and their children. Per that paper: Within related and unrelated pairs, thymic selection shapes TCR recombination output in a similar way.

The sample taken for sequencing was blood. The sequence came from a boy aged 2 to 10 in good health. This rearrangement joins TRBV29-1 to TRBJ1-2; D uncertain. In nucleotides, the CDR3 is TGCAGCGTTGAGGATAAAGAACCACCATGGGGCTATGGCTACACCCTC. Translated, it gives CSVEDKEPPWGYGYTL.